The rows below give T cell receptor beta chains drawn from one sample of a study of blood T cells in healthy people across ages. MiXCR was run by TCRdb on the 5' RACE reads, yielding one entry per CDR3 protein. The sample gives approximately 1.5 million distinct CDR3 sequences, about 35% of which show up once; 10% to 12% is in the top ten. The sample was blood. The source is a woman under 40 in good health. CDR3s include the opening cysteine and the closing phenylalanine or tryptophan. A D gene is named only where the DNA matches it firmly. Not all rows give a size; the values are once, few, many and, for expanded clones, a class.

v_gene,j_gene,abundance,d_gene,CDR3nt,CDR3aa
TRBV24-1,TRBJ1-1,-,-,TGTGCCACCGGATCAGGGGTAAGTGACACTGAAGCTTTCTTT,CATGSGVSDTEAFF
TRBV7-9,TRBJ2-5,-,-,TGTGCCAGCAGCTTGGCTAGTTGGCAAGAGACCCAGTACTTC,CASSLASWQETQYF
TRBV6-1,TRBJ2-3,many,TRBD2,TGTGCCAGCAGGAGACTAGCGGCTAACACAGATACGCAGTATTTT,CASRRLAANTDTQYF
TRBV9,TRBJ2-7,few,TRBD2,TGTGCCAGCAGCGGAAGCGGGAGTCGGATTTACGAGCAGTACTTC,CASSGSGSRIYEQYF
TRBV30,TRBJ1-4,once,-,TGTGCCTGGAGTGTAAGGGCATCTCTGGGGAATGAAAAACTGTTTTTT,CAWSVRASLGNEKLFF
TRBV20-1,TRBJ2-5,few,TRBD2,TGCAGTGCTAGGGGGGGGGGACTAGCGGTGGAGAGTCCCCAGTACTTC,CSARGGGLAVESPQYF
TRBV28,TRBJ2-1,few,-,TGTGCCAGCAGTTTACAACAGGGTTTAAGGTCCTACAATGAGCAGTTCTTC,CASSLQQGLRSYNEQFF
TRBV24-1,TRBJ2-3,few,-,TGTGCCACCAGTGAAACGGGATCCACAGATACGCAGTATTTT,CATSETGSTDTQYF
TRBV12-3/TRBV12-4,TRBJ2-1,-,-,TGTGCCAGCAGGCTATTACACAATGAGCAGTTCTTC,CASRLLHNEQFF
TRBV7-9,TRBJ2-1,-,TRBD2,TGTGCCAGCAGCTCCCCGGGACTAGCGGGGTTGGGCACGTTCTTC,CASSSPGLAGLGTFF
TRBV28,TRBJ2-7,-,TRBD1,TGTGCCAGCAGTTTATACCCTCCTCAGGGGGACAACTACGAGCAGTACTTC,CASSLYPPQGDNYEQYF
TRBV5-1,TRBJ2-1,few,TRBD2,TGCGCCAGCGGGGTCGCGGGAGGCGTCTACAATGAGCAGTTCTTC,CASGVAGGVYNEQFF
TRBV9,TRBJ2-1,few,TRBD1,TGTGCCAGCAGCGTAGAGGTAGGGTTGGGGGACAGTGAGCAGTTCTTC,CASSVEVGLGDSEQFF
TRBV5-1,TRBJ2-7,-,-,TGCGCCAGCAGCTGGGATGGCCAGGACTACGAGCAGTACTTC,CASSWDGQDYEQYF
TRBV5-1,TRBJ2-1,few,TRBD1,TGCGCCAGCAGCTTGGCCTTTACGACAGGGGGGACGGGGGAGCAGTTCTTC,CASSLAFTTGGTGEQFF
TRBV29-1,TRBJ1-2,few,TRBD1,TGCAGCGCAATTACCGCCGACAGGGGATCTCGGGGCTACACCTTC,CSAITADRGSRGYTF
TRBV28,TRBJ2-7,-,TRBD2,TGTGCCAGCAGTAAGAGGACTAGCGGGAGAGGGTACAATGAGCAGTACTTC,CASSKRTSGRGYNEQYF
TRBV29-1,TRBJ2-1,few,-,TGCAGCGTTGGGACAGCAATCTACAATGAGCAGTTCTTC,CSVGTAIYNEQFF
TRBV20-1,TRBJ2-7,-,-,TGCAGTGCTAGAGACTGGGGGGAAGAGAAGGACGAGCAGTACTTC,CSARDWGEEKDEQYF
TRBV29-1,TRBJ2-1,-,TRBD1,TGCAGCGTTGTAGGGACAGGGGAATACAATGAGCAGTTCTTC,CSVVGTGEYNEQFF
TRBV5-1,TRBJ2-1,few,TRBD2,TGCGCCAGCAGTTGGACTAGCGGGGCTTTCAACAATGAGCAGTTCTTC,CASSWTSGAFNNEQFF
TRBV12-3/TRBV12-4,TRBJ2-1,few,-,TGTGCCAGCAGCGATTTTCTCAATGAGCAGTTCTTC,CASSDFLNEQFF